Below, one TCR beta chain is given with its context. Its specificity is unknown. The sample comes from a study of beta chain features in type 1 diabetes. Study findings and constraints: Whether HLA type influences TCRB rearrangement remained unresolved here.

CD45RO/CCR7/CD25/CD127/CD95/CD27 sorting isolated CD4+ naive, central memory, regulatory and stem cell-like memory cells. Investigators reverse transcribed all isolated RNA, so they sequenced expressed TCRB transcripts. Data came from immunoSEQ multiplex PCR; TCRdb stores just in-frame clones and leaves some out. This table has some 900,000 clones, roughly a sixth appearing once. Trimming removed 5 bases from V and 2 bases from J, with 6 bases in between. The germline V gene has CDR1 SEHNR and CDR2 FQNEAQ (reference sequence). The CDR3 totals 12 residues. The chain uses TRBV7-9 and TRBJ1-2; no clear D. This clonotype was sampled from a woman aged 18-29 years in good health. The sample consisted of naive CD4+ T cells from blood. The CDR3 DNA is TGTGCCAGCAGCCCGGAGAACTATGGCTACACCTTC. It encodes CASSPENYGYTF.